Here is one T cell receptor beta chain with its context. The sample comes from a study of blood T cell repertoires in COVID-19. As for the study in general: Material from acute and convalescent COVID-19 was sourced from the United States, Italy and Spain.

This CDR3 has 13 amino acids. From germline, CDR1 is ENHRY and CDR2 SYGVKD. V was trimmed by 2 bases and J by 2 bases, leaving 6 bases between them. Generated by immunoSEQ multiplex PCR, the TCRdb table keeps only in-frame clones and is missing some. The table lists tens of thousands of clones, around 83% of them singletons. The sequence was collected from a woman aged 55-70 years with acute or convalescent COVID-19. V usage is TRBV10-3 and J usage is TRBJ1-1; D unresolved. Sequencing input: peripheral blood. CDR3: CAISERGNTEAFF. CDR3 nucleotide sequence: TGTGCCATCAGTGAGAGAGGTAACACTGAAGCTTTCTTT.